One sample yielded the 27 T cell receptor beta chains listed below, sequenced in a study of shared clonotypes between healthy human individuals. Assay: immunoSEQ multiplex PCR; the TCRdb copy retains only in-frame clones and omits some. The sample holds millions of clones, just over 90% seen once. Sequencing was performed on naive CD4+ T cells sorted from blood. Subset indicated: CD45RA+ positively selected. These receptors all stem from a man between 18 and 29 years old in good health.

This clone was recorded a few times. Other DNA sequences of this sample code for an identical CDR3. The chain has TRBV5-1 and TRBJ2-1; 10 bases align to TRBD1. Germline V lookup: CDR1 SGHRS, CDR2 YFSETQ. The V and J ends lost 4 bases and 8 bases, in that order; junction bases with no gene match: 3. The CDR3 is made up of 13 amino acids. CDR3 sequence reads: CASSPGQGYEQFF. The CDR3 nucleotides are TGCGCCAGCAGCCCGGGACAGGGGTATGAGCAGTTCTTC.

As to this clone: Other DNA sequences in this specimen translate into the identical CDR3. The rearrangement joins TRBV28 to TRBJ1-3; possibly TRBD1 for D (5 bases). The CDR3 runs to 14 residues. CDR1 MDHEN and CDR2 SYDVKM come from the germline V gene. Trimming removed 2 bases from V and 4 bases from J, with 9 bases in between. CDR3 residues: CASSLGGLGNTIYF. CDR3 DNA sequence: TGTGCCAGCAGTTTAGGGGGTTTAGGAAACACCATATATTTT.

The rearrangement joins TRBV28 to TRBJ2-7; a possible D gene is TRBD2 (6 bases). Trimming cost V 8 bases and J 6 bases, with 17 bases left between them. There are 13 residues in the CDR3. Germline CDR1 is MDHEN and CDR2 is SYDVKM. CDR3 nucleotide sequence: TGTGCCAGCTCCCCTGGCCAGGGACTCGAGCAGTACTTC. This gives the protein CASSPGQGLEQYF.

The chain is built from TRBV28 and TRBJ1-1; no definite D call. The CDR3 covers 14 residues. V gave up 2 bases and J gave up 0 bases, with 7 bases separating them. Per the germline V gene, CDR1 is MDHEN and CDR2 is SYDVKM. The CDR3 loop reads CASSLEQLNTEAFF. CDR3 sequence (DNA): TGTGCCAGCAGTTTAGAGCAGCTGAACACTGAAGCTTTCTTT.

This clone was seen once. The chain joins TRBV7-9 to TRBJ2-7; perhaps TRBD1 as D (6 bases). CDR1 SEHNR and CDR2 FQNEAQ come from the germline V gene (reference sequence). This CDR3 is 18 amino acids long. V was shortened by 4 bases and J by 7 bases, with 29 bases between the two germline ends. The CDR3 sequence is CASSSSARPRQAAEEQYF. The CDR3 DNA sequence: TGTGCCAGCAGCTCTTCCGCCCGCCCTCGACAGGCCGCGGAAGAGCAGTACTTC.

This rearrangement joins TRBV29-1 to TRBJ1-2; maybe TRBD1 (6 bases). With 7 bases removed from V and 4 bases from J, the gap between germline ends came to 13 bases. The CDR3 has 12 amino acids. Germline V lookup: CDR1 SQVTM, CDR2 ANQGSEA. The CDR3 sequence: CSAQGGGYGYTF. For the CDR3, the DNA is TGCAGCGCCCAAGGGGGGGGCTATGGCTACACCTTC.

The chain has TRBV10-3 and TRBJ2-7; no clear D. The CDR3 consists of 14 residues. The V gene lost 0 bases and the J gene lost 3 bases, with 9 bases spanning the gap. Germline CDR1 reads ENHRY; CDR2 reads SYGVKD. Here the CDR3 reads CAISESPQIYEQYF. CDR3 nucleotide sequence: TGTGCCATCAGTGAGTCCCCACAGATCTACGAGCAGTACTTC.

This chain uses TRBV19 with TRBJ1-5, with 8 bases fitting TRBD1. Germline trimming cut 1 base from V and 6 bases from J; bases unmatched to any gene: 5. The CDR3 extends over 15 amino acids. Germline CDR1 LNHDA, CDR2 SQIVND (reference sequence). The CDR3 nucleotides are TGTGCCAGTAGTATAGGTGCAGGGGGCATTCAGCCCCAGCATTTT. Encoded protein: CASSIGAGGIQPQHF.

Concerning this clone itself: The sample has other DNA sequences that encode this CDR3 too. This chain connects TRBV5-1 to TRBJ2-2, with D perhaps TRBD2 (6 bases). Germline V gene sequence: CDR1 SGHRS, CDR2 YFSETQ. The V end was cut by 0 bases, the J end by 2 bases, with 11 bases between. The CDR3 sequence is 16 residues long. The CDR3 nucleotides are TGCGCCAGCAGCTTGGTGGGTAGCGGCAACACCGGGGAGCTGTTTTTT. Its translation: CASSLVGSGNTGELFF.

This chain connects TRBV19 to TRBJ1-4; D gene uncertain. This CDR3 region has 15 residues. Germline CDR1 and CDR2: LNHDA and SQIVND (reference sequence). V shed 0 bases and J shed 8 bases, with 13 bases lying between them. CDR3 DNA sequence: TGTGCCAGTAGTATAGACCGGGGAGTAGGCGAAAAACTGTTTTTT. It translates to CASSIDRGVGEKLFF.

The genes are TRBV2 and TRBJ1-2; D gene uncertain. This CDR3 contains 13 residues. Trimming stripped 8 bases from V and 6 bases from J, with 16 bases between. The germline V gene encodes CDR1 SNHLY and CDR2 FYNNEI. The CDR3 nucleotides read TGTGCCAGCCAAAGAACCGGGGTTGATGGCTACACCTTC. Its translation is CASQRTGVDGYTF. Full variable domain (missing parts from reference TRBV2 and TRBJ1-2): EPEVTQTPSHQVTQMGQEVILRCVPISNHLYFYWYRQILGQKVEFLVSFYNNEISEKSEIFDDQFSVERPDGSNFTLKIRSTKLEDSAMYFCASQRTGVDGYTFGSGTRLTVV.

This clone was observed once. The chain uses TRBV5-1 and TRBJ2-5, with 11 bases that match TRBD2. The germline V gene encodes CDR1 SGHRS and CDR2 YFSETQ. CDR3 length: 18 residues. J was trimmed by 3 bases and V by 2 bases; bases with no gene match: 12. CDR3 sequence (DNA): TGCGCCAGCAGCTTCTTCCCAGGTAGCGGGAGGGCCAAAGAGACCCAGTACTTC. It is translated as CASSFFPGSGRAKETQYF.

DNA for the CDR3: TGTGCCAGCAGCCGAGGGGGACCTGCGGACTATGGCTACACCTTC. Its translation is CASSRGGPADYGYTF. This chain links TRBV28 with TRBJ1-2; TRBD1 might be the D (6 bases). Germline CDR1 and CDR2: MDHEN and SYDVKM. Trimming removed 6 bases at V and 3 bases at J, with 17 bases between. The CDR3 loop spans 15 amino acids.

The chain uses TRBV7-2 and TRBJ1-1; no reliable D call. V was trimmed by 3 bases and J by 10 bases, leaving 9 bases between them. The CDR3 covers 11 residues. Germline V gives CDR1 SGHTA, CDR2 FQGNSA. The CDR3 nucleotides read TGTGCCAGCAGCTTTGGGTTGGGAGCTTTCTTT. It specifies CASSFGLGAFF.

The V and J genes are TRBV6-1 and TRBJ1-1, with a weak D call TRBD1 (5 bases). The CDR3 consists of 14 residues. V was cut by 7 bases and J by 2 bases, with 14 bases left in between. Germline V CDR1 and CDR2: MNHNS, SASEGT. The CDR3 nucleotides are TGTGCCAGCAATTTGCAGGGAATAAACACTGAAGCTTTCTTT. It specifies CASNLQGINTEAFF.

This clone was seen once. The chain couples TRBV7-3 to TRBJ2-7; the match to TRBD1 covers 12 bases. The CDR3 has 14 amino acids. V was clipped by 4 bases and J by 5 bases; unmatched bases: 3. In germline, CDR1 is SGHTA, CDR2 FQGTGA. CDR3 region: CASSSGQGANEQYF. Here the CDR3 DNA reads TGTGCCAGCAGCTCGGGACAGGGGGCTAACGAGCAGTACTTC.

The V call is TRBV7-2, the J call TRBJ2-3; the D is unclear. Germline CDR1 SGHTA, CDR2 FQGNSA. This CDR3 contains 16 residues. V was pared by 0 bases and J by 1 base, with 11 bases between. The chain's CDR3 is CASSLAGGSGTDTQYF. The CDR3 DNA is TGTGCCAGCAGCTTAGCGGGTGGCTCGGGCACAGATACGCAGTATTTT.

The V and J genes are TRBV29-1 and TRBJ1-3, with D unclear. Trimming cost V 4 bases and J 0 bases, with 10 bases left between them. Germline CDR1 SQVTM, CDR2 ANQGSEA. The CDR3 totals 14 residues. The CDR3 coding sequence is TGCAGCGTTGGGGAGACTGTCTCTGGAAACACCATATATTTT. Translating it yields CSVGETVSGNTIYF.

A single count supports this clone. The genes are TRBV6-1 and TRBJ2-7; 10 bases are a match to TRBD1. The CDR3 has 13 residues. CDR1 is MNHNS and CDR2 is SASEGT in the germline V gene. V shed 10 bases and J 5 bases; nucleotides not matched to a gene: 8. The CDR3 DNA is TGTGCCACCAACGGGGACAGGGGACACGAGCAGTACTTC. Translation: CATNGDRGHEQYF.

This chain links TRBV5-4 with TRBJ2-5; D is possibly TRBD2 (7 bases). The germline CDR1 and CDR2 sequences are SGHNT and YYREEE (reference sequence). V was pared by 4 bases and J by 5 bases, with 18 bases between. This CDR3 has 15 residues. CDR3 protein: CASSHSPGRGETQYF. The CDR3, as DNA: TGTGCCAGCAGCCACTCCCCAGGGAGGGGGGAGACCCAGTACTTC.

V is TRBV5-1 and J is TRBJ2-7, with 10 bases fitting TRBD1. The CDR3 has 14 residues. Germline loops: CDR1 SGHRS, CDR2 YFSETQ. V lost 6 bases to trimming and J lost 3 bases; unmatched junction nucleotides: 6. The CDR3 sequence: CASKPGQGYYEQYF. DNA for the CDR3: TGCGCCAGCAAGCCGGGACAGGGGTACTACGAGCAGTACTTC.

V usage is TRBV25-1 and J usage is TRBJ2-7; D is unresolved. Germline CDR1 MGHDK, CDR2 SYGVNS. The V end lost 11 bases, the J end lost 2 bases, and 13 bases lay between the germline ends. This CDR3 comprises 12 residues. CDR3 nucleotides: TGTGCCTCCAAGGCAGGTCCCTACGAGCAGTACTTC. Protein product: CASKAGPYEQYF.

The J gene is TRBJ2-5, the V gene TRBV6-1; 7 bases line up with TRBD1. Trimming took 7 bases from V and 5 from J; bases not matched to a gene: 10. CDR3 size: 14 residues. Germline V lookup: CDR1 MNHNS, CDR2 SASEGT. The CDR3 protein is CASIKGGAYETQYF. CDR3 in DNA: TGTGCCAGCATAAAAGGGGGCGCTTATGAGACCCAGTACTTC.

The gene calls are TRBV7-9 and TRBJ1-1, with D possibly matching TRBD1 (5 bases). V was pared by 3 bases and J by 0 bases, with 20 bases between. This CDR3 is built from 18 residues. Germline assignment: CDR1 SEHNR and CDR2 FQNEAQ (reference sequence). The CDR3 protein is CASSFKGITTSLNTEAFF. For the CDR3, the DNA is TGTGCCAGCAGCTTCAAGGGGATCACCACTTCATTGAACACTGAAGCTTTCTTT.

Turning to this clone: This same CDR3 is encoded by further DNA sequences in the sample. The chain uses TRBV5-1 and TRBJ2-3; no reliable D call. Germline CDR1 is SGHRS and CDR2 is YFSETQ. The CDR3 covers 12 residues. V gave up 4 bases and J gave up 6 bases, with 9 bases separating them. The CDR3 here is CASSPPGDTQYF. Here the CDR3 DNA reads TGCGCCAGCAGCCCACCCGGGGATACGCAGTATTTT.

The CDR3 here is CASSQGETNGYTF. Written as DNA, the CDR3 is TGTGCCAGCAGTCAGGGGGAGACCAATGGCTACACCTTC. The rearrangement joins TRBV2 to TRBJ1-2, with TRBD1 matching over 7 bases. Germline CDR1 SNHLY, CDR2 FYNNEI. This CDR3 has 13 amino acids. The trim removed 5 bases at V and 6 bases at J, leaving 6 bases unmatched.

This chain joins TRBV5-4 and TRBJ2-5; no clear D gene. The CDR3 has 14 amino acids. CDR1 and CDR2 (germline): SGHNT, YYREEE (reference sequence). V lost 1 base and J lost 2, with 9 bases in between. CDR3 in DNA: TGTGCCAGCAGCTTGAACAGTCTTCAAGAGACCCAGTACTTC. It translates to CASSLNSLQETQYF.